A single T cell receptor (beta chain) is shown here with its context. Antigen specificity is unknown. Data came from immunoSEQ multiplex PCR; TCRdb stores just in-frame clones and leaves some out. The data contain some 160,000 clones, 85% to 90% of them singletons. The sample comes from a study of cytomegalovirus exposure and HLA in healthy donors. V lost 5 bases and J lost 4, with 14 bases in between. Germline V lookup: CDR1 SEHNR, CDR2 FQNEAQ (reference sequence). This CDR3 contains 14 residues. Study-wide results and caveats: While the bulk of TCR sequences proved rare, some public TCRs turned up in many donors. Published work reported that the classifier diagnosed cytomegalovirus status with high specificity and sensitivity. A subsequent analysis found that TCR clusters from the first cohort also tended to co-occur in the 120 or so validation repertoires, with roughly 95% of cluster scores above 0.

This TCR came from a man aged 18-30 years in good health and CMV-seronegative. Sequences were obtained from PBMCs. This chain uses TRBV7-9 with TRBJ1-2; D perhaps matches TRBD1 (5 bases). The DNA of the CDR3 is TGTGCCAGCAGCGGGGGGGTATCGCCCTATGGCTACACCTTC. Protein: CASSGGVSPYGYTF.